The T cell receptor (beta chain) under discussion was sequenced for a study of T cell changes during pregnancy in multiple sclerosis. J lost 5 bases, V lost 5 bases, and 2 bases had no gene match. CDR1 and CDR2 from the germline V gene are MDHEN and SYDVKM. CDR3 size: 14 residues. The table came from immunoSEQ multiplex PCR; TCRdb's copy has only in-frame clones and leaves some out. The table includes tens of thousands of clones, roughly nine tenths detected once. The sequence derives from a female donor in good health, enrolled as a control in a pregnancy study. The chain joins TRBV28 to TRBJ1-4, with 10 bases matching TRBD1. The starting material was peripheral blood, obtained in the third trimester of pregnancy. The CDR3 reads CASSEDRGNEKLFF. CDR3 coding DNA: TGTGCCAGCAGTGAGGACAGGGGGAATGAAAAACTGTTTTTT. Full variable domain (missing parts from reference TRBV28 and TRBJ1-4): DVKVTQSSRYLVKRTGEKVFLECVQDMDHENMFWYRQDPGLGLRLIYFSYDVKMKEKGDIPEGYSVSREKKERFSLILESASTNQTSMYLCASSEDRGNEKLFFGSGTQLSVL.